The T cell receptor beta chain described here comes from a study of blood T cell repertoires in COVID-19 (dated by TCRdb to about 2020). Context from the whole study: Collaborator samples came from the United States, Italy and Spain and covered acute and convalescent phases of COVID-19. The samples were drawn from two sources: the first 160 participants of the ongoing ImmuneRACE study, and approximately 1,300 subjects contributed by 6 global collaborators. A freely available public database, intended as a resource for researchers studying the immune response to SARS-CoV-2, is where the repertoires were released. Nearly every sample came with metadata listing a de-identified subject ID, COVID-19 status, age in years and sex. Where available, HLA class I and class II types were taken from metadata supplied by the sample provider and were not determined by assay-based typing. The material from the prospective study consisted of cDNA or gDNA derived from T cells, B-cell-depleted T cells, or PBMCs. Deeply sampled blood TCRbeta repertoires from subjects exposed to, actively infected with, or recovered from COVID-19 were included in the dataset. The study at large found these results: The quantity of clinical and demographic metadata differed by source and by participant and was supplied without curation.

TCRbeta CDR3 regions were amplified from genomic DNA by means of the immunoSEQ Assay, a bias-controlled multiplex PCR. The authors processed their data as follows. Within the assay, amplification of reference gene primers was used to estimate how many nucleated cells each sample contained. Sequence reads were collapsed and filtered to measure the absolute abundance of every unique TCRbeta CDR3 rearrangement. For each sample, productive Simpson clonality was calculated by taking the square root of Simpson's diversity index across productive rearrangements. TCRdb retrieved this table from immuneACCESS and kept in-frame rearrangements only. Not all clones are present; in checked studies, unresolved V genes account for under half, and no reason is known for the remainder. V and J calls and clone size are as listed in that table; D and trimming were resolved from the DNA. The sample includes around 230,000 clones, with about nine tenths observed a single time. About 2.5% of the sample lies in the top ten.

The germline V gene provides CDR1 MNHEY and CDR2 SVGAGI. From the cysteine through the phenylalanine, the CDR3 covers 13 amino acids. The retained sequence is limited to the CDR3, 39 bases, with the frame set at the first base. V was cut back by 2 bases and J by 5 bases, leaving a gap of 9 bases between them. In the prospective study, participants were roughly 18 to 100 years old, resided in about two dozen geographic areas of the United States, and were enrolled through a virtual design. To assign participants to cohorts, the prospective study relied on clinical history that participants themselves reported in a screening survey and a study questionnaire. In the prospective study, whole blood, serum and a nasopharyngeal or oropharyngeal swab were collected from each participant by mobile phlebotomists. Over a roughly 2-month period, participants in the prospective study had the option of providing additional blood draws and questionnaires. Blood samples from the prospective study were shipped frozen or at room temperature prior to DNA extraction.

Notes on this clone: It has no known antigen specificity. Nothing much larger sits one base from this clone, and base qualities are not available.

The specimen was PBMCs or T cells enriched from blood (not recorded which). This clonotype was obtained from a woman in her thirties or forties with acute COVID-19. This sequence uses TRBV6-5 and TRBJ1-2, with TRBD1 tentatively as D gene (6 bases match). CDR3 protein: CASSYGQLYGYTF. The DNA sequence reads TGTGCCAGCAGTTACGGACAGTTATATGGCTACACCTTC.